These 21 T cell receptor beta chains share one sample of origin, sequenced in a study of identical twins. TCRdb re-called the 5' RACE reads with MiXCR, one entry per CDR3 protein. The sample shows hundreds of thousands of distinct CDR3 sequences, about 9.4% of them seen only once. The same data also went into a second study, on yellow fever vaccine responses in identical twins.

Material for sequencing was PBMCs. The origin of the receptors is a woman between 18 and 29 years old in good health.

This clonotype was observed at least ten times. This chain connects TRBV10-3 to TRBJ2-5; D might be TRBD1 or TRBD2, each matching 5 bases. This CDR3 is 13 amino acids long. The V end lost 3 bases, the J end lost 4 bases, and 9 bases lay between the germline ends. Germline V gives CDR1 ENHRY, CDR2 SYGVKD. The CDR3 DNA reads as TGTGCCATCAGTGAACTAGGGGCAGAGACCCAGTACTTC. It translates to CAISELGAETQYF.

This clonotype was observed a few times. This chain uses TRBV11-2 with TRBJ2-5, with D possibly TRBD2 on 6 matching bases. The V gene's germline CDR1 is SGHAT and CDR2 FQNNGV. V lost 1 base, J lost 5 bases, and 14 bases lay in between. This CDR3 region has 15 residues. The CDR3 is CASSLGSIAGETQYF. DNA for the CDR3: TGTGCCAGCAGCTTAGGGTCGATCGCGGGGGAGACCCAGTACTTC.

This clonotype was seen ten or more times. The chain couples TRBV28 to TRBJ2-2; 11 nucleotides align to TRBD2. V trimming: 4 bases; J trimming: 3 bases; junction bases outside the gene matches: 4. The CDR3 is 16 residues long. In germline, CDR1 is MDHEN, CDR2 SYDVKM. CDR3 in DNA: TGTGCCAGCAGTTCTCGACTAGCGGGACACACCGGGGAGCTGTTTTTT. It encodes CASSSRLAGHTGELFF. Using reference TRBV28 and TRBJ2-2 for the parts outside the CDR3, the full variable domain is DVKVTQSSRYLVKRTGEKVFLECVQDMDHENMFWYRQDPGLGLRLIYFSYDVKMKEKGDIPEGYSVSREKKERFSLILESASTNQTSMYLCASSSRLAGHTGELFFGEGSRLTVL.

This clonotype was counted ten times or more. The V call is TRBV28, the J call TRBJ2-7; TRBD1 matches 9 bases. Per the germline V gene, CDR1 is MDHEN and CDR2 is SYDVKM. Trimming cost V 6 bases and J 5 bases; bases outside gene matches: 8. This CDR3 comprises 14 residues. The chain's CDR3 is CASRPPGQGHEQYF. The DNA for the CDR3 is TGTGCCAGCAGACCGCCGGGACAGGGACACGAGCAGTACTTC.

This rearrangement joins TRBV7-9 to TRBJ2-7, with TRBD1 matching 7 bases. There are 14 residues in the CDR3. The trim removed 2 bases at V and 11 bases at J, leaving 12 bases unmatched. Germline loops: CDR1 SEHNR, CDR2 FQNEAQ (reference sequence). CDR3 nucleotide sequence: TGTGCCAGCAGCTTATCAGTCCTGGCAGGGGGAAAGTACTTC. Translation: CASSLSVLAGGKYF.

This clonotype was counted ten times or more. The V call is TRBV7-2, the J call TRBJ2-7; tentatively, D is TRBD1 (5 bases). CDR1 is SGHTA and CDR2 is FQGNSA in the germline V gene. This CDR3 contains 12 residues. V lost 5 bases and J 5 bases, leaving 10 bases between the germline ends. The chain's CDR3 is CASSPRQHEQYF. As DNA, the CDR3 is TGTGCCAGCAGCCCACGACAGCACGAGCAGTACTTC.

CDR3 in DNA: TGCGCCAGCAGTGGGAACCTCCGAACTAGCGGGTTCATGGATGAGCAGTTCTTC. It is translated as CASSGNLRTSGFMDEQFF. The V call is TRBV4-3, the J call TRBJ2-1; 9 nucleotides align to TRBD2. V lost 6 bases, J lost 8 bases, and 20 bases stayed unmatched. Per the germline V gene, CDR1 is LGHNA and CDR2 is YSLEER. CDR3 length: 18 residues.

This clonotype has only a few counts. The gene calls are TRBV20-1 and TRBJ2-3, with D possibly called TRBD1 or TRBD2 (5 bases each). CDR1 is DFQATT, CDR2 SNEGSKA, per germline (reference sequence). This CDR3 region has 15 residues. With 2 bases removed from V and 3 bases from J, the gap between germline ends came to 15 bases. CDR3 residues: CSARQGRWGTDTQYF. DNA for the CDR3: TGCAGTGCTAGACAAGGCAGGTGGGGGACAGATACGCAGTATTTT.

In its sample, this clonotype was seen many times. V is TRBV12-3 or TRBV12-4 and J is TRBJ2-3; D not certain. Trimming removed 6 bases from V and 6 bases from J, with 10 bases in between. The CDR3 spans 12 residues. The CDR3 DNA reads TGTGCCAGCAGCTCGGACCTGGATACGCAGTATTTT. The encoded protein is CASSSDLDTQYF.

Only a few counts were recorded for this clonotype. The chain couples TRBV24-1 to TRBJ2-1, with 7 bases lining up with TRBD2. CDR1 is KGHDR, CDR2 SFDVKD, per germline. The CDR3 covers 17 residues. V dropped 9 bases and J dropped 3; count of bases not matched to a gene: 16. CDR3 sequence: CATSRGSGRRGYNEQFF. The CDR3 DNA reads as TGTGCCACCTCACGCGGGAGTGGAAGAAGGGGCTACAATGAGCAGTTCTTC.

The chain uses TRBV29-1 and TRBJ2-7; 7 bases agree with TRBD2. The CDR3 is made up of 16 amino acids. The trim removed 3 bases at V and 0 bases at J, leaving 11 bases unmatched. Germline CDR1 is SQVTM and CDR2 is ANQGSEA. Here the CDR3 DNA reads TGCAGCGTTGAGCGGGCGGGAGTCCACCCCTCCTACGAGCAGTACTTC. Protein sequence: CSVERAGVHPSYEQYF.

This sequence joins TRBV6-1 and TRBJ1-2; 8 bases map to TRBD1. Germline CDR1 reads MNHNS; CDR2 reads SASEGT. The trim removed 6 bases at V and 8 bases at J, leaving 11 bases unmatched. The CDR3 is 14 residues long. The CDR3 here is CASSTGQGRWGYTF. CDR3 nucleotide sequence: TGTGCCAGCAGCACCGGACAGGGCAGGTGGGGCTACACCTTC.

This chain uses TRBV12-3 or TRBV12-4 with TRBJ2-7; weak D call: TRBD2 (6 bases). The ends were cut back, 3 bases at V and 3 bases at J, with 9 bases in the middle. The CDR3 consists of 13 residues. CDR3 coding DNA: TGTGCCAGCAGTTTTGCGGGGATCTACGAGCAGTACTTC. Amino acids: CASSFAGIYEQYF.

The V call is TRBV12-3 or TRBV12-4, the J call TRBJ2-4; D is possibly TRBD1 (6 bases). CDR3 length: 16 residues. V dropped 3 bases and J dropped 9 bases, with 21 bases sitting between them. CDR3 sequence (DNA): TGTGCCAGCAGTTTCGAACAGGGACCTAGCAGGAGCATTCAGTACTTC. Translated, it gives CASSFEQGPSRSIQYF.

In its sample, this clonotype was seen a few times. This chain uses TRBV7-9 with TRBJ2-3; no firm D call. V lost 5 bases to trimming and J lost 4 bases, with 13 bases between them. CDR1 and CDR2 from the germline V gene are SEHNR and FQNEAQ (reference sequence). The CDR3 extends over 14 amino acids. CDR3 region: CASSPPMPPDTQYF. CDR3 nucleotides: TGTGCCAGCAGCCCCCCAATGCCCCCAGATACGCAGTATTTT.

The chain combines TRBV12-3 or TRBV12-4 with TRBJ2-1, with 8 bases that match TRBD1. The CDR3 is made up of 14 amino acids. V trimming: 6 bases; J trimming: 8 bases; junction bases outside the gene matches: 9. CDR3 in amino acids: CASREAGTGDEQFF. The CDR3 DNA is TGTGCCAGCAGAGAGGCCGGGACAGGAGATGAGCAGTTCTTC.

This clonotype was detected ten times or more. V usage is TRBV7-9 and J usage is TRBJ2-1, with D hard to call. The CDR3 spans 16 residues. CDR1 SEHNR and CDR2 FQNEAQ come from the germline V gene (reference sequence). V lost 2 bases, J lost 3 bases, and 14 bases lay in between. In nucleotides, the CDR3 is TGTGCCAGCAGCTTAAGTTCGGACCTCCTCTACAATGAGCAGTTCTTC. Its protein is CASSLSSDLLYNEQFF.

This clonotype turned up a few times. This chain connects TRBV6-2 or TRBV6-3 to TRBJ2-1, with D tentatively TRBD2 (5 bases). V lost 8 bases, J lost 5 bases, and 13 bases lay in between. Germline CDR1 MNHEY, CDR2 SVGEGT. The CDR3 totals 13 residues. Here the CDR3 DNA reads TGTGCCAGCCGGAGGTGGAAGGACAATGAGCAGTTCTTC. It encodes CASRRWKDNEQFF.

This clonotype has a count of ten or more. The CDR3 sequence: CASSLGRTTYNEQFF. The CDR3 bases are TGTGCCAGCAGCTTAGGTCGGACCACCTACAATGAGCAGTTCTTC. The V call is TRBV7-9, the J call TRBJ2-1; D is unresolved. Trimming left V 1 base short and J 2 bases short, with 9 bases between. Germline V lookup: CDR1 SEHNR, CDR2 FQNEAQ (reference sequence). The CDR3 covers 15 residues.

The rearrangement uses TRBV28 and TRBJ2-7; D might be TRBD2 (6 bases). Trimming removed 4 bases at V and 5 bases at J, with 18 bases between. Germline assignment: CDR1 MDHEN and CDR2 SYDVKM. The CDR3 covers 15 residues. The CDR3 loop reads CASSSTGESRDEQYF. As DNA, the CDR3 is TGTGCCAGCAGTTCCACGGGAGAATCTAGGGACGAGCAGTACTTC.

In its sample, this clonotype was seen a few times. V gene TRBV5-1 combines with J gene TRBJ1-5; D gene unclear. The germline CDR1 and CDR2 sequences are SGHRS and YFSETQ. Trimming removed 1 base at V and 3 bases at J, with 11 bases between. The CDR3 contains 15 residues. The CDR3 DNA follows: TGCGCCAGCAGCTTGTCCCCAGGAAACAATCAGCCCCAGCATTTT. Translating gives CASSLSPGNNQPQHF.